This T cell receptor beta chain was identified during a study of blood T cell repertoires in COVID-19. In the original workflow: Researchers report that nucleated cell counts were estimated from reference gene primer amplification. TCRdb's table, derived via immunoSEQ multiplex PCR, lists solely in-frame clones and lacks some. That table supplies the V and J calls and clone size; D and trimming were determined from the DNA. Of approximately 170,000 clones detected, about nine tenths appear once; the ten largest clones hold about 26%. V was clipped by 0 bases and J by 8 bases, with 6 bases between them. Germline-derived CDR1 and CDR2 are SGHRS and YFSETQ. The CDR3 contains 12 residues.

Material for sequencing was peripheral blood. The TCR originated in a man in his sixties with acute or convalescent COVID-19. J is TRBJ1-5 and V is TRBV5-1; perhaps TRBD1 as D (5 bases). The CDR3 DNA reads TGCGCCAGCAGCTTGGAAGGGGAGCCCCAGCATTTT. Translated: CASSLEGEPQHF.